Listed below are T cell receptor beta chains from one sample, sequenced in a study of STAT5B mutations in CD4+ large granular lymphocyte leukemia. Only in-frame clones appear in the TCRdb table, and some are missing; sequencing was by immunoSEQ multiplex PCR. The sample records 20,000 or so clones, over 65% being singletons. Sequencing was performed on CD4+ T cells from blood buffy coats. The receptors come from a human donor in good health. Each CDR3 is given with its conserved first and last residue. The D gene is left open where the match is weak. Some rows mark clone size as missing; the rest say once, few, many or name a class of expanded clone.

j_gene: TRBJ2-3
abundance: few
v_gene: TRBV28
d_gene: -
CDR3aa: CASSFTDTQYF
CDR3nt: TGTGCCAGCAGTTTCACAGATACGCAGTATTTT

j_gene: TRBJ2-3
abundance: -
v_gene: TRBV20-1
d_gene: -
CDR3aa: CSARDKDTQYF
CDR3nt: TGCAGTGCTAGAGATAAGGATACGCAGTATTTT

j_gene: TRBJ2-7
abundance: -
v_gene: TRBV15
d_gene: -
CDR3aa: CATSRDRISYEQYF
CDR3nt: TGTGCCACCAGCAGAGACAGGATCTCCTACGAGCAGTACTTC

j_gene: TRBJ1-1
abundance: few
v_gene: TRBV28
d_gene: -
CDR3aa: CASRPGTPNTEAFF
CDR3nt: TGTGCCAGCAGGCCGGGGACACCGAACACTGAAGCTTTCTTT

j_gene: TRBJ2-2
abundance: -
v_gene: TRBV7-2
d_gene: -
CDR3aa: CASSLGRGPGELFF
CDR3nt: TGTGCCAGCAGCTTGGGGAGGGGGCCCGGGGAGCTGTTTTTT

j_gene: TRBJ1-1
abundance: -
v_gene: TRBV9
d_gene: -
CDR3aa: CASSTHVMNTEAFF
CDR3nt: TGTGCCAGCAGCACACACGTTATGAACACTGAAGCTTTCTTT

j_gene: TRBJ2-3
abundance: -
v_gene: TRBV6-5
d_gene: -
CDR3aa: CASGSRLGRADTQYF
CDR3nt: TGTGCCAGCGGCTCACGGTTGGGGCGCGCAGATACGCAGTATTTT

j_gene: TRBJ1-6
abundance: -
v_gene: TRBV2
d_gene: -
CDR3aa: CASSPLLGPLHF
CDR3nt: TGTGCCAGCAGTCCCCTCCTTGGCCCACTCCACTTT

j_gene: TRBJ2-7
abundance: few
v_gene: TRBV4-2
d_gene: TRBD2
CDR3aa: CASSREGEASYEQYF
CDR3nt: TGTGCCAGCAGCCGGGAGGGAGAGGCTTCCTACGAGCAGTACTTC

j_gene: TRBJ2-1
abundance: -
v_gene: TRBV6-6
d_gene: TRBD2
CDR3aa: CASKSSGGAYNEQFF
CDR3nt: TGTGCCAGCAAATCTAGCGGGGGGGCCTACAATGAGCAGTTCTTC

j_gene: TRBJ2-6
abundance: -
v_gene: TRBV6-5
d_gene: -
CDR3aa: CASSPGTSGANVLTF
CDR3nt: TGTGCCAGCAGTCCTGGGACCTCTGGGGCCAACGTCCTGACTTTC

j_gene: TRBJ2-3
abundance: -
v_gene: TRBV5-1
d_gene: -
CDR3aa: CASSLGSGTDTQYF
CDR3nt: TGCGCCAGCAGCTTGGGTTCCGGCACAGATACGCAGTATTTT

j_gene: TRBJ2-7
abundance: -
v_gene: TRBV5-4
d_gene: TRBD2
CDR3aa: CASSSRVAGRSYEQYF
CDR3nt: TGTGCCAGCAGCTCCCGGGTAGCGGGAAGGTCCTACGAGCAGTACTTC

j_gene: TRBJ2-1
abundance: -
v_gene: TRBV9
d_gene: TRBD2
CDR3aa: CASSVVRLAGNEQFF
CDR3nt: TGTGCCAGCAGCGTAGTAAGGCTAGCGGGGAATGAGCAGTTCTTC

j_gene: TRBJ2-3
abundance: -
v_gene: TRBV7-2
d_gene: TRBD2
CDR3aa: CASSSKGAGGMGTDTQYF
CDR3nt: TGTGCCAGCAGCTCCAAGGGAGCGGGGGGGATGGGCACAGATACGCAGTATTTT

j_gene: TRBJ2-5
abundance: -
v_gene: TRBV28
d_gene: -
CDR3aa: CASTRGETQYF
CDR3nt: TGTGCCAGCACCCGCGGGGAGACCCAGTACTTC

j_gene: TRBJ2-4
abundance: -
v_gene: TRBV7-9
d_gene: TRBD1
CDR3aa: CASSSDRGLLAKNIQYF
CDR3nt: TGTGCCAGCAGCTCGGACAGGGGGCTCTTAGCCAAAAACATTCAGTACTTC

j_gene: TRBJ1-1
abundance: once
v_gene: TRBV7-2
d_gene: -
CDR3aa: CASSSSGTTEAFF
CDR3nt: TGTGCCAGCAGCTCCTCCGGGACAACTGAAGCTTTCTTT

j_gene: TRBJ2-1
abundance: -
v_gene: TRBV6-5
d_gene: TRBD2
CDR3aa: CASKSGLANNEQFF
CDR3nt: TGTGCCAGCAAATCGGGACTAGCGAACAATGAGCAGTTCTTC

j_gene: TRBJ2-5
abundance: -
v_gene: TRBV7-6
d_gene: TRBD2
CDR3aa: CASSLQASGLARQETQYF
CDR3nt: TGTGCCAGCAGCTTACAGGCTTCGGGACTAGCGCGTCAAGAGACCCAGTACTTC

j_gene: TRBJ2-7
abundance: -
v_gene: TRBV27
d_gene: -
CDR3aa: CASRGVGLNSYEQYF
CDR3nt: TGTGCCAGCAGGGGAGTGGGACTTAACTCCTACGAGCAGTACTTC

j_gene: TRBJ2-7
abundance: -
v_gene: TRBV4-3
d_gene: TRBD2
CDR3aa: CASSQDRRGSEQYF
CDR3nt: TGCGCCAGCAGCCAAGACAGGCGCGGGAGCGAGCAGTACTTC

j_gene: TRBJ1-1
abundance: -
v_gene: TRBV2
d_gene: TRBD1
CDR3aa: CASRKTGTENTEAFF
CDR3nt: TGTGCCAGCAGGAAGACCGGGACAGAGAACACTGAAGCTTTCTTT

j_gene: TRBJ1-5
abundance: few
v_gene: TRBV6-1
d_gene: -
CDR3aa: CASRGTGQLNQPQHF
CDR3nt: TGTGCCAGCCGTGGAACAGGACAGCTAAATCAGCCCCAGCATTTT

j_gene: TRBJ2-7
abundance: -
v_gene: TRBV7-9
d_gene: -
CDR3aa: CASSLADYEQYF
CDR3nt: TGTGCCAGCAGCTTAGCGGACTACGAGCAGTACTTC

j_gene: TRBJ2-2
abundance: -
v_gene: TRBV30
d_gene: -
CDR3aa: CAWSDTGELFF
CDR3nt: TGTGCCTGGAGTGACACCGGGGAGCTGTTTTTT

j_gene: TRBJ2-2
abundance: once
v_gene: TRBV5-1
d_gene: -
CDR3aa: CASSRGDRSGKAGELFF
CDR3nt: TGCGCCAGCAGCCGGGGAGACAGGTCCGGAAAGGCCGGGGAGCTGTTTTTT

j_gene: TRBJ1-3
abundance: -
v_gene: TRBV7-9
d_gene: -
CDR3aa: CASSPLGGRLPRSGNTIYF
CDR3nt: TGTGCCAGCAGCCCCCTTGGGGGACGCCTTCCGCGCTCTGGAAACACCATATATTTT

j_gene: TRBJ1-2
abundance: -
v_gene: TRBV2
d_gene: -
CDR3aa: CASSDEGRSYGYTF
CDR3nt: TGTGCCAGCAGTGATGAGGGGAGGAGCTATGGCTACACCTTC

j_gene: TRBJ2-1
abundance: -
v_gene: TRBV7-2
d_gene: TRBD2
CDR3aa: CASAWGGSNEQFF
CDR3nt: TGTGCCAGCGCTTGGGGGGGGAGCAATGAGCAGTTCTTC

j_gene: TRBJ2-7
abundance: -
v_gene: TRBV28
d_gene: TRBD1
CDR3aa: CASRPAGTGVSHEQYF
CDR3nt: TGTGCCAGCAGACCCGCCGGGACAGGGGTGTCCCACGAGCAGTACTTC

j_gene: TRBJ2-7
abundance: once
v_gene: TRBV6-1
d_gene: TRBD1
CDR3aa: CASRGQGGNYEQYF
CDR3nt: TGTGCCAGCCGGGGACAGGGAGGAAACTACGAGCAGTACTTC

j_gene: TRBJ2-7
abundance: -
v_gene: TRBV10-1
d_gene: TRBD2
CDR3aa: CASSDFSGRPNEQYF
CDR3nt: TGCGCCAGCAGTGATTTTAGCGGGAGACCCAACGAGCAGTACTTC

j_gene: TRBJ1-5
abundance: -
v_gene: TRBV6-6
d_gene: -
CDR3aa: CASEAGTLNQPQHF
CDR3nt: TGTGCCAGCGAGGCCGGGACCCTAAATCAGCCCCAGCATTTT

j_gene: TRBJ2-7
abundance: -
v_gene: TRBV4-3
d_gene: -
CDR3aa: CASSQEGGGVGSEQYF
CDR3nt: TGCGCCAGCAGCCAAGAGGGGGGCGGGGTCGGGAGCGAGCAGTACTTC

j_gene: TRBJ2-5
abundance: -
v_gene: TRBV4-3
d_gene: -
CDR3aa: CASSQDRAAVETQYF
CDR3nt: TGCGCCAGCAGCCAAGATCGGGCGGCAGTCGAGACCCAGTACTTC

j_gene: TRBJ1-5
abundance: -
v_gene: TRBV28
d_gene: -
CDR3aa: CASSLPGLGDQPQHF
CDR3nt: TGTGCCAGCAGTTTACCAGGGTTGGGGGATCAGCCCCAGCATTTT

j_gene: TRBJ2-1
abundance: -
v_gene: TRBV11-3
d_gene: TRBD2
CDR3aa: CASSSTSGGYNEQFF
CDR3nt: TGTGCCAGCAGCTCGACTAGCGGGGGCTACAATGAGCAGTTCTTC

j_gene: TRBJ1-5
abundance: -
v_gene: TRBV4-3
d_gene: -
CDR3aa: CASSQDRVQPQHF
CDR3nt: TGCGCCAGCAGCCAAGACCGGGTTCAGCCCCAGCATTTT

j_gene: TRBJ1-1
abundance: -
v_gene: TRBV19
d_gene: TRBD1
CDR3aa: CASSPRTGHEAFF
CDR3nt: TGTGCCAGTAGTCCTCGGACAGGGCATGAAGCTTTCTTT

j_gene: TRBJ2-3
abundance: once
v_gene: TRBV11-3
d_gene: -
CDR3aa: CASSLLEDTQYF
CDR3nt: TGTGCCAGCAGCTTGTTGGAGGATACGCAGTATTTT

j_gene: TRBJ2-7
abundance: -
v_gene: TRBV5-1
d_gene: TRBD1
CDR3aa: CASSLGVPGQGPYEQYF
CDR3nt: TGCGCCAGCAGCTTGGGGGTCCCGGGACAGGGTCCCTACGAGCAGTACTTC

j_gene: TRBJ1-5
abundance: few
v_gene: TRBV27
d_gene: TRBD1
CDR3aa: CASSQSRGPSNQPQHF
CDR3nt: TGTGCCAGCAGTCAATCTAGGGGGCCATCCAATCAGCCCCAGCATTTT

j_gene: TRBJ2-1
abundance: few
v_gene: TRBV6-4
d_gene: -
CDR3aa: CASSLDGTNEQFF
CDR3nt: TGTGCCAGCAGTCTAGACGGGACCAATGAGCAGTTCTTC

j_gene: TRBJ1-3
abundance: -
v_gene: TRBV5-6
d_gene: -
CDR3aa: CASSLWQSGNTIYF
CDR3nt: TGTGCCAGCAGCTTATGGCAGTCTGGAAACACCATATATTTT

j_gene: TRBJ2-6
abundance: -
v_gene: TRBV5-1
d_gene: -
CDR3aa: CASSLDPPSSGANVLTF
CDR3nt: TGCGCCAGCAGCTTGGATCCGCCTAGCTCTGGGGCCAACGTCCTGACTTTC